A single sample is the source of the 3 T cell receptor beta chains below, sequenced in a study of blood T cell repertoires in COVID-19. Some clones are missing from TCRdb's copy, which holds only in-frame ones; the method was immunoSEQ multiplex PCR. The sample includes some 120,000 clones, approximately 81% of them seen just once. The sequenced material came from peripheral blood. The source of these receptors is a woman younger than 45 who had recovered from COVID-19.

J is TRBJ1-1 and V is TRBV13; D gene uncertain. This CDR3 is built from 13 residues. Germline lookup yields CDR1 PRHDT and CDR2 FYEKMQ (reference sequence). Trimming removed 5 bases at V and 6 bases at J, with 13 bases between. CDR3 sequence: CASSPGARPEAFF. Here the CDR3 DNA reads TGTGCCAGCAGCCCGGGTGCCCGACCTGAAGCTTTCTTT. Variable domain in full (rest from reference TRBV13 and TRBJ1-1): AAGVIQSPRHLIKEKRETATLKCYPIPRHDTVYWYQQGPGQDPQFLISFYEKMQSDKGSIPDRFSAQQFSDYHSELNMSSLELGDSALYFCASSPGARPEAFFGQGTRLTVV.

The chain recombines TRBV5-4 with TRBJ2-5, with 9 nucleotides matching TRBD2. Germline V gene data show CDR1 as SGHNT and CDR2 as YYREEE (reference sequence). The CDR3 is 14 amino acids. V dropped 4 bases and J dropped 5; count of bases not matched to a gene: 6. The CDR3 protein is CASSPEAGGETQYF. In nucleotides, the CDR3 is TGTGCCAGCAGCCCGGAGGCGGGGGGGGAGACCCAGTACTTC.

This chain connects TRBV5-4 to TRBJ2-3; 13 positions agree with TRBD2. Trimming cost V 3 bases and J 1 base; bases outside gene matches: 2. The length of the CDR3 is 16 residues. Germline values: CDR1 SGHNT, CDR2 YYREEE (reference sequence). The CDR3 DNA is TGTGCCAGCAGCTGGGGGACTAGCGGGGGCACAGATACGCAGTATTTT. It encodes CASSWGTSGGTDTQYF. Based on the CDR3 plus reference TRBV5-4 and TRBJ2-3, the full variable domain is ETGVTQSPTHLIKTRGQQVTLRCSSQSGHNTVSWYQQALGQGPQFIFQYYREEENGRGNFPPRFSGLQFPNYSSELNVNALELDDSALYLCASSWGTSGGTDTQYFGPGTRLTVL.